This T cell receptor beta chain was obtained from a study of technical replicates of blood from a handful of donors. TCRdb's table, derived via immunoSEQ multiplex PCR, lists solely in-frame clones and lacks some. This sample has 80,000 or so clones; approximately 96% occur once, and the top ten carry under 0.4%. V lost 0 bases, J lost 2 bases, and 4 bases lay in between. The CDR3 is 13 residues long. CDR1 SGHRS and CDR2 YFSETQ come from the germline V gene. The chain combines TRBV5-1 with TRBJ2-3, with D unresolved. The clonotype originates from a human donor in good health. Input material: T cells isolated from PBMCs. CDR3 amino acids: CASSLDNTDTQYF. The CDR3 region has the DNA TGCGCCAGCAGCTTGGATAACACAGATACGCAGTATTTT.